This T cell receptor beta chain was identified in a study of CD8 T cells in ankylosing spondylitis. Study conclusions and caveats: A TCR beta motif of 8 or 9 highly homologous variants appeared characteristic of ankylosing spondylitis blood. Matched ankylosing spondylitis synovial fluid reportedly showed significant enrichment of disease-linked clones. CD8+ cells made up the disease-linked clones, which were relatively rare in peripheral blood.

The V and J ends lost 0 bases and 5 bases respectively, with 9 bases between them. The V gene's germline CDR1 is SGHRS and CDR2 YFSETQ. The CDR3 has 13 amino acids. Researchers built TCR beta libraries using quantitative 5'-RACE with molecular barcodes. TCRdb processed the 5' RACE reads anew with MiXCR; each CDR3 protein has one entry. The sample consists of about 800,000 distinct CDR3 sequences, 12% of them appearing once. The table lists this clonotype with a count of one. Its target is unknown. The TCR comes from a male donor with ankylosing spondylitis. Sequencing was carried out using blood, either unsorted or a sorted T cell fraction (not recorded which). The chain joins TRBV5-1 to TRBJ2-7; no clear D. CDR3 sequence: CASSLVSEDEQYF. Here the CDR3 DNA reads TGCGCCAGCAGCTTGGTGTCTGAGGACGAGCAGTACTTC. The full variable domain, completed using reference TRBV5-1 and TRBJ2-7, is KAGVTQTPRYLIKTRGQQVTLSCSPISGHRSVSWYQQTPGQGLQFLFEYFSETQRNKGNFPGRFSGRQFSNSRSEMNVSTLELGDSALYLCASSLVSEDEQYFGPGTRLTVT.